The 24 T cell receptor beta chains below come from one sample, sequenced in a study of T cell responses to AZD1222 COVID-19 vaccine. Profiling relied on immunoSEQ multiplex PCR, and the TCRdb table lists in-frame clones only, not all of them. The sample has about 120,000 clones, roughly nine tenths seen once; the top ten hold 2.4%. The sample was peripheral blood, taken on day 0 of AZD1222 vaccination. The origin of the receptors is an adult in good health.

This rearrangement joins TRBV2 to TRBJ1-2, with unresolved D. This CDR3 contains 13 residues. Per germline, CDR1 SNHLY and CDR2 FYNNEI. The V gene lost 2 bases and the J gene lost 6 bases, with 10 bases spanning the gap. The CDR3 spells CASSEIELDGYTF. Written as DNA, the CDR3 is TGTGCCAGCAGTGAAATTGAGTTGGATGGCTACACCTTC. The full variable domain, its missing parts supplied by reference TRBV2 and TRBJ1-2, is EPEVTQTPSHQVTQMGQEVILRCVPISNHLYFYWYRQILGQKVEFLVSFYNNEISEKSEIFDDQFSVERPDGSNFTLKIRSTKLEDSAMYFCASSEIELDGYTFGSGTRLTVV.

A single count supports this clone. V is TRBV5-6 and J is TRBJ1-2; D not certain. Between the trimmed V and J ends, which lost 2 bases and 8 bases, there was a span of 13 bases. CDR1 SGHDT and CDR2 YYEEEE come from the germline V gene. The CDR3 has 13 amino acids. The CDR3 DNA is TGTGCCAGCAGCTTCAGCAGGTCGGTCGGCTACACCTTC. This encodes CASSFSRSVGYTF.

With regard to this clone: Additional DNA sequences in this sample encode the identical CDR3. The chain carries TRBV20-1 and TRBJ1-2; D is ambiguous. This CDR3 has 11 amino acids. Trimming left V 3 bases short and J 6 bases short, with 8 bases between. Germline V lookup: CDR1 DFQATT, CDR2 SNEGSKA (reference sequence). CDR3 region: CSASAGNGYTF. The CDR3 nucleotides are TGCAGTGCTAGTGCCGGGAATGGCTACACCTTC.

The J gene is TRBJ1-4, the V gene TRBV7-2; D gene unclear. V shed 5 bases and J shed 7 bases, with 17 bases lying between them. Germline assignment: CDR1 SGHTA and CDR2 FQGNSA. CDR3 length: 15 residues. CDR3 residues: CASSVVPTGGEKLFF. Written as DNA, the CDR3 is TGTGCCAGCAGCGTAGTCCCCACCGGTGGTGAAAAACTGTTTTTT.

The chain has TRBV2 and TRBJ2-4; TRBD1 matches at 9 bases. J was trimmed by 0 bases and V by 1 base; bases with no gene match: 10. Per germline, CDR1 SNHLY and CDR2 FYNNEI. The CDR3 is 19 residues long. DNA of the CDR3: TGTGCCAGCAGTGAAGAGAGCAGGGACAGGGCCCTAGCCAAAAACATTCAGTACTTC. Its protein product is CASSEESRDRALAKNIQYF.

The V gene is TRBV27, the J gene TRBJ2-7, with 10 bases fitting TRBD1. CDR1 and CDR2 (germline): MNHEY, SMNVEV (reference sequence). V lost 8 bases, J lost 1 base, and 11 bases stayed unmatched. The CDR3 spans 16 residues. The CDR3 DNA is TGTGCCAGCGTCAGTCACGGGACAGGGGATTCCTACGAGCAGTACTTC. Residues: CASVSHGTGDSYEQYF.

V is TRBV10-1 and J is TRBJ2-1; 8 bases fit TRBD2. The V gene end was trimmed by 2 bases and the J gene end by 8 bases; junction bases not matched to a gene: 2. This CDR3 contains 13 residues. Germline CDR1 reads WNHNN; CDR2 reads SYGVQD (reference sequence). CDR3 nucleotide sequence: TGCGCCAGCAGTGAGGCTAGCGGGTATGAGCAGTTCTTC. Its translation is CASSEASGYEQFF.

There are a few counts of this clone. CDR3 coding DNA: TGTGCCAGCTCACCAGGCCCTAGTGAAAAACTGTTTTTT. The encoded protein is CASSPGPSEKLFF. V and J are TRBV18 and TRBJ1-4; D not resolved. The CDR3 has 13 residues. CDR1 KGHSH and CDR2 LQKENI come from the germline V gene. V shed 2 bases and J shed 7 bases, with 8 bases lying between them.

The rearrangement joins TRBV5-3 to TRBJ2-7; 11 positions agree with TRBD2. TRBV5-3 is reported as an ORF; its role is uncertain. This CDR3 region has 16 residues. V lost 4 bases and J lost 0; bases outside the gene matches: 6. The CDR3 spells CARSPGLAGRSYEQYF. In nucleotides, the CDR3 is TGTGCCAGAAGCCCTGGACTAGCGGGCCGCTCCTACGAGCAGTACTTC.

V and J are TRBV24-1 and TRBJ2-5; weak D call: TRBD2 (6 bases). Germline values: CDR1 KGHDR, CDR2 SFDVKD. The CDR3 spans 18 residues. With 4 bases removed from V and 4 bases from J, the gap between germline ends came to 24 bases. In DNA form, the CDR3 reads TGTGCCACCAGTGAACCGCCGGGACTTGGGTTACTGACAGAGACCCAGTACTTC. This sequence encodes CATSEPPGLGLLTETQYF.

This clone was observed a few times. This chain links TRBV5-1 with TRBJ2-1, with TRBD2 matching over 12 bases. This CDR3 is built from 15 residues. Trimming cost V 4 bases and J 10 bases; bases outside gene matches: 9. Per the germline V gene, CDR1 is SGHRS and CDR2 is YFSETQ. CDR3: CASSPRLAGVLEQFF. The CDR3 DNA reads as TGCGCCAGCAGCCCTCGACTAGCGGGAGTACTAGAGCAGTTCTTC.

The CDR3 bases are TGTGCCAGCACCCCCAGCTACTACGAGCAGTACTTC. Its protein product is CASTPSYYEQYF. The chain carries TRBV6-5 and TRBJ2-7; D is uncertain. Deletions cut 7 bases from V and 3 bases from J, with 10 bases between. The germline CDR1 and CDR2 sequences are MNHEY and SVGAGI. This CDR3 spans 12 amino acids.

V is TRBV30 and J is TRBJ1-1; D gene uncertain. The CDR3 length is 14 residues. Germline CDR1 reads GTSNPN; CDR2 reads SVGIG (reference sequence). The V end was cut by 0 bases, the J end by 1 base, with 9 bases between. This CDR3 is CAWSVLAENTEAFF. The CDR3 DNA follows: TGTGCCTGGAGTGTACTTGCGGAGAACACTGAAGCTTTCTTT.

The chain joins TRBV12-5 to TRBJ2-6; D not resolved. Trimming took 6 bases from V and 2 from J, leaving 8 bases between them. This CDR3 has 14 residues. CDR1 and CDR2 (germline): LGHNT, FRNRAP. The chain's CDR3 is CASGHEAGANVLTF. The CDR3, as DNA: TGTGCTAGTGGCCATGAGGCTGGGGCCAACGTCCTGACTTTC.

This clone was detected only once. The chain links TRBV6-1 to TRBJ1-2; 8 positions agree with TRBD1. The CDR3 has 17 residues. With 4 bases clipped from V and 0 bases from J, the junction kept 10 bases outside the gene matches. The V gene's germline CDR1 is MNHNS and CDR2 SASEGT. The CDR3 sequence is CASSALPTGDTNYGYTF. Written as DNA, the CDR3 is TGTGCCAGCAGTGCCCTTCCGACAGGGGATACTAACTATGGCTACACCTTC.

The chain couples TRBV6-1 to TRBJ1-2; D unclear. Trimming pared 3 bases from V and 1 base from J, leaving 15 bases between. Germline values: CDR1 MNHNS, CDR2 SASEGT. The CDR3 has 16 amino acids. The CDR3 reads CASSDLDRYLNYGYTF. CDR3 sequence (DNA): TGTGCCAGCAGTGATCTAGACCGCTACCTTAACTATGGCTACACCTTC.

This clone was seen once. The V gene is TRBV19, the J gene TRBJ2-3; 11 positions match TRBD2. CDR1 and CDR2 from the germline V gene are LNHDA and SQIVND (reference sequence). The trim removed 6 bases at V and 5 bases at J, leaving 4 bases unmatched. The CDR3 contains 14 residues. This chain's CDR3 is CASSPSGRKDTQYF. The CDR3 DNA reads TGTGCCAGTAGCCCTAGCGGGAGGAAAGATACGCAGTATTTT.

This clone was observed a single time. The chain is built from TRBV6-5 and TRBJ2-7; D not certain. The CDR3 extends over 13 amino acids. Germline CDR1 and CDR2: MNHEY and SVGAGI. Trimming stripped 4 bases from V and 0 bases from J, with 7 bases between. CDR3 DNA: TGTGCCAGCAGTTTAGAGCGCTCCTACGAGCAGTACTTC. This encodes CASSLERSYEQYF.

CDR3 loop: CASSYLAGGTDTQYF. CDR3 in DNA: TGTGCCAGCAGTTACCTAGCGGGAGGCACAGATACGCAGTATTTT. V gene TRBV27 combines with J gene TRBJ2-3; 10 bases fit TRBD2. The CDR3 is 15 amino acids. Germline loops: CDR1 MNHEY, CDR2 SMNVEV (reference sequence). V trimming: 4 bases; J trimming: 1 base; junction bases outside the gene matches: 2.

This clone was counted between two and nine times. This chain uses TRBV2 with TRBJ1-1; tentative D call: TRBD1 (5 bases). V dropped 7 bases and J dropped 4 bases, with 13 bases sitting between them. The CDR3 is made up of 13 amino acids. The germline gives CDR1 SNHLY, CDR2 FYNNEI. CDR3: CASTGQGVTEAFF. The CDR3, as DNA: TGTGCCAGCACGGGGCAAGGGGTCACTGAAGCTTTCTTT.

The genes are TRBV29-1 and TRBJ2-3, with D perhaps matching TRBD2 (6 bases). The V end lost 4 bases, the J end lost 7 bases, and 15 bases lay between the germline ends. CDR3 length: 13 amino acids. Germline CDR1 SQVTM, CDR2 ANQGSEA. The CDR3, as DNA: TGCAGCGTTGGGGAGGCAGCCTTATATACGCAGTATTTT. It is translated as CSVGEAALYTQYF.

This sequence joins TRBV19 and TRBJ2-2; 11 bases align to TRBD1. V was clipped by 4 bases and J by 4 bases; unmatched bases: 5. This CDR3 region has 16 residues. CDR1 is LNHDA and CDR2 is SQIVND in the germline V gene (reference sequence). The CDR3 coding sequence is TGTGCCAGTAGTAGCGGACAGGGGGCTGCCACCGGGGAGCTGTTTTTT. Its translation: CASSSGQGAATGELFF.

The V gene is TRBV5-4, the J gene TRBJ2-1; the D call may be TRBD1 or TRBD2 (6 bases each). The length of the CDR3 is 14 residues. V was shortened by 4 bases and J by 9 bases, with 17 bases between the two germline ends. CDR1 and CDR2 (germline): SGHNT, YYREEE (reference sequence). The CDR3 DNA reads TGTGCCAGCAGCCCTGGACAGACTAGAAGTGAGCAGTTCTTC. It yields the protein CASSPGQTRSEQFF.

The chain recombines TRBV6-5 with TRBJ1-1; D remains unclear. Germline-derived CDR1 and CDR2 are MNHEY and SVGAGI. Trimming took 4 bases from V and 3 from J, leaving 9 bases between them. CDR3 length: 13 residues. The CDR3 DNA reads TGTGCCAGCAGTTTACGACGGGACACTGAAGCTTTCTTT. Encoded protein: CASSLRRDTEAFF.